The source of this T cell receptor beta chain is a study of regulatory T cells in long-lasting Graves disease. Study conclusions and caveats: Thyroid tissue was not studied; only peripheral blood was.

CDR3 length: 13 amino acids. V trimming: 6 bases; J trimming: 8 bases; junction bases outside the gene matches: 8. Comment on this clonotype: Antigen: not known.

Relying on iRepertoire HTBI primers and Arm-PCR of CDR3 regions, the team built TCR beta libraries. A single record per CDR3 protein comes from TCRdb applying MiXCR to the multiplex PCR reads. The table lists roughly 380,000 distinct CDR3 sequences, 16% of them singletons. Indicated time point: newly diagnosed GD, antithyroid drugs for less than 3 months. PBMC-derived RNA was used for the TCR library. These same data were also listed under a study on T cells in Graves' hyperthyroidism and ophthalmopathy. That report notes: A first-round RT-PCR of the TCR CDR3 used the HTBI primer set.

The genes are TRBV12-3 or TRBV12-4 and TRBJ1-2; 8 nucleotides line up with TRBD1. This receptor was obtained from a man between 35 and 55 years old with Graves disease. The sequenced sample was peripheral blood mononuclear cells (PBMCs), obtained at new diagnosis, from a patient treated with antithyroid drugs. In DNA form, the CDR3 reads TGTGCCAGCAGACCACAGGGGGTCGGGGGCTACACCTTC. Amino acids: CASRPQGVGGYTF.